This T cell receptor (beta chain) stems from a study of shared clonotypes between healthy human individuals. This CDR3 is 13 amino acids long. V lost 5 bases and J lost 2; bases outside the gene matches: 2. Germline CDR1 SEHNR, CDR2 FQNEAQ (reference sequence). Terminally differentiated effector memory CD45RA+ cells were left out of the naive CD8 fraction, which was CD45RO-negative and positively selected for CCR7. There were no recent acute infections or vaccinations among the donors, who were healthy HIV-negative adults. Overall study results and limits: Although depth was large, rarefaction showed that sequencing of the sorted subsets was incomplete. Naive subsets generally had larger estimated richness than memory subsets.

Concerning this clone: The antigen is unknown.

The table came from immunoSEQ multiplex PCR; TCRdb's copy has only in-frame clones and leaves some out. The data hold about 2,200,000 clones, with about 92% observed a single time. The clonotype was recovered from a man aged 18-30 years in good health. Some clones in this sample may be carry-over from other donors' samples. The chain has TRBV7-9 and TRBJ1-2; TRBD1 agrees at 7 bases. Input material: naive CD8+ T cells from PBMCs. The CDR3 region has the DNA TGTGCCAGCAGCGGGGACAGAAACTATGGCTACACCTTC. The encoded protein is CASSGDRNYGYTF.